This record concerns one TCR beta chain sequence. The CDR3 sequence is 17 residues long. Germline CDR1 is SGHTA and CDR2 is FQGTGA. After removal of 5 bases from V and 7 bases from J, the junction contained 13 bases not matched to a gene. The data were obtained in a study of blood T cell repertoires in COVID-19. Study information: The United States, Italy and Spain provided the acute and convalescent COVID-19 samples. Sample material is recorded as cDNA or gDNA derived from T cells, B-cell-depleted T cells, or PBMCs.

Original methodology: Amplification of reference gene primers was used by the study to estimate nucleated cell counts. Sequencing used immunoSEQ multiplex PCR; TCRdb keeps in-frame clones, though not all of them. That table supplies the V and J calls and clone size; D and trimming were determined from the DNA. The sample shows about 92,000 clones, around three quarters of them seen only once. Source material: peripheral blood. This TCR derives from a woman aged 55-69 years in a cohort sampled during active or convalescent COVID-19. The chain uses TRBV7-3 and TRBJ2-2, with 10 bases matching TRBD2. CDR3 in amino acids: CASSPTFSGGQSGELFF. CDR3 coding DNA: TGTGCCAGCAGCCCCACCTTTAGCGGGGGGCAGAGCGGGGAGCTGTTTTTT.